A selection of T cell receptor beta chains follows, all from one sample in a study of control samples from healthy donors and cancer patients. TCRdb's table, derived via immunoSEQ multiplex PCR, lists solely in-frame clones and lacks some. The data hold around 110,000 clones, with around 91% observed a single time. Sequenced sample: PBMCs. The origin of the receptors is a woman aged 50 to 60 with colorectal cancer. Each CDR3 is given with its conserved first and last residue. A D gene is named only where the DNA matches it firmly. Clone size is given for some rows only: seen once, a few or many times, or a class if the clone is expanded.

abundance: .; v_gene: TRBV6-5; d_gene: .; j_gene: TRBJ1-2; CDR3nt: TGTGCCAGCAGTTACGGGGCGGACTATGGCTACACCTTC; CDR3aa: CASSYGADYGYTF
abundance: .; v_gene: TRBV5-1; d_gene: .; j_gene: TRBJ2-5; CDR3nt: TGCGCCAGCAGCTCCGGGGGCAGGGTAGAAGAGACCCAGTACTTC; CDR3aa: CASSSGGRVEETQYF
abundance: .; v_gene: TRBV19; d_gene: TRBD2; j_gene: TRBJ2-5; CDR3nt: TGTGCCAGTAGTAAGACTAGCGGGGGGCGCAAAGAGACCCAGTACTTC; CDR3aa: CASSKTSGGRKETQYF
abundance: .; v_gene: TRBV6-1; d_gene: .; j_gene: TRBJ1-1; CDR3nt: TGTGCCAGCAGTGAATTGGAGGATTTCACTGAAGCTTTCTTT; CDR3aa: CASSELEDFTEAFF
abundance: .; v_gene: TRBV28; d_gene: .; j_gene: TRBJ2-7; CDR3nt: TGTGCCAGCAACCCAAACCGGGGACTCTCCTACGAGCAGTACTTC; CDR3aa: CASNPNRGLSYEQYF
abundance: .; v_gene: TRBV2; d_gene: .; j_gene: TRBJ1-5; CDR3nt: TGTGCCAGCCGCCGTGAGACAGTTAGCAATCAGCCCCAGCATTTT; CDR3aa: CASRRETVSNQPQHF
abundance: .; v_gene: TRBV5-1; d_gene: .; j_gene: TRBJ1-1; CDR3nt: TGCGCCAGCTCACGGGACCCCATCAACACTGAAGCTTTCTTT; CDR3aa: CASSRDPINTEAFF
abundance: .; v_gene: TRBV5-6; d_gene: TRBD1; j_gene: TRBJ1-4; CDR3nt: TGTGCCAGCAGCGGACAGGATGCAACTAATGAAAAACTGTTTTTT; CDR3aa: CASSGQDATNEKLFF
abundance: .; v_gene: TRBV7-6; d_gene: .; j_gene: TRBJ1-3; CDR3nt: TGTGCCAGCAGCCACCTCAAAGGGGTTTCTGGAAACACCATATATTTT; CDR3aa: CASSHLKGVSGNTIYF
abundance: .; v_gene: TRBV27; d_gene: .; j_gene: TRBJ1-2; CDR3nt: TGTGCCAGCAGTTTATCGGTTCACAGCAAATATGGCTACACCTTC; CDR3aa: CASSLSVHSKYGYTF
abundance: .; v_gene: TRBV3-1/TRBV3-2; d_gene: .; j_gene: TRBJ2-5; CDR3nt: TGTGCCAGCAGCCAAGAAGGCGGTTTGGCGACCCAGTACTTC; CDR3aa: CASSQEGGLATQYF
abundance: .; v_gene: TRBV5-4; d_gene: .; j_gene: TRBJ2-1; CDR3nt: TGTGCCAGCGGCAGGGGACTGACGGACAATGAGCAGTTCTTC; CDR3aa: CASGRGLTDNEQFF
abundance: .; v_gene: TRBV11-2; d_gene: TRBD2; j_gene: TRBJ2-7; CDR3nt: TGTGCCAGCAGCTTAGTAGGCCTAGCGGGAGGCGAGCAGTACTTC; CDR3aa: CASSLVGLAGGEQYF
abundance: .; v_gene: TRBV18; d_gene: .; j_gene: TRBJ2-5; CDR3nt: TGTGCCAGCTCACCATCGGAGACCCAGTACTTC; CDR3aa: CASSPSETQYF
abundance: .; v_gene: TRBV18; d_gene: TRBD1; j_gene: TRBJ2-6; CDR3nt: TGTGCCAGCTCCCCGGGACAGGGGGCGACTGGGGCCAACGTCCTGACTTTC; CDR3aa: CASSPGQGATGANVLTF
abundance: .; v_gene: TRBV11-2; d_gene: .; j_gene: TRBJ2-6; CDR3nt: TGTGCCAGCAGCTCCGGGGCCAACGTCCTGACTTTC; CDR3aa: CASSSGANVLTF
abundance: .; v_gene: TRBV4-1; d_gene: .; j_gene: TRBJ2-5; CDR3nt: TGCGCCAGCAGCCAAGAGGTAGGGGCCCAAGAGACCCAGTACTTC; CDR3aa: CASSQEVGAQETQYF
abundance: .; v_gene: TRBV2; d_gene: .; j_gene: TRBJ2-1; CDR3nt: TGTGCCAGCGGGGGTGGGAGCAATGAGCAGTTCTTC; CDR3aa: CASGGGSNEQFF
abundance: .; v_gene: TRBV29-1; d_gene: .; j_gene: TRBJ2-1; CDR3nt: TGCAGCGAAAAGGTCGGGGTCGATGAGCAGTTCTTC; CDR3aa: CSEKVGVDEQFF
abundance: few; v_gene: TRBV5-5; d_gene: .; j_gene: TRBJ2-5; CDR3nt: TGTGCCAGCAGGGAGGGGGAGACCCAGTACTTC; CDR3aa: CASREGETQYF
abundance: .; v_gene: TRBV20-1; d_gene: .; j_gene: TRBJ1-5; CDR3nt: TGCAGTGCTAGTTTCGGGAAAGATCAGCCCCAGCATTTT; CDR3aa: CSASFGKDQPQHF
abundance: once; v_gene: TRBV10-3; d_gene: TRBD1; j_gene: TRBJ1-3; CDR3nt: TGTGCCATCGGGGGGACAGACTCTGGAAACACCATATATTTT; CDR3aa: CAIGGTDSGNTIYF
abundance: .; v_gene: TRBV5-1; d_gene: TRBD1; j_gene: TRBJ1-3; CDR3nt: TGCGCCAGCACCGAGGGGACAGGGTCGTATGGAAACACCATATATTTT; CDR3aa: CASTEGTGSYGNTIYF
abundance: few; v_gene: TRBV9; d_gene: .; j_gene: TRBJ2-6; CDR3nt: TGTGCCAGCAGCGCAGGCGGGACACCCGGATTCTCTGGGGCCAACGTCCTGACTTTC; CDR3aa: CASSAGGTPGFSGANVLTF
abundance: .; v_gene: TRBV28; d_gene: .; j_gene: TRBJ2-7; CDR3nt: TGTGCCAGCAATACAAAGGGGTCCGGCTCCTACGAGCAGTACTTC; CDR3aa: CASNTKGSGSYEQYF
abundance: .; v_gene: TRBV7-8; d_gene: .; j_gene: TRBJ2-3; CDR3nt: TGTGCCAGCAGTCCTTCGGCAGATACGCAGTATTTT; CDR3aa: CASSPSADTQYF
abundance: .; v_gene: TRBV18; d_gene: TRBD2; j_gene: TRBJ2-3; CDR3nt: TGTGCCAGCTCACCACTAGCGGGGAGCACAGATACGCAGTATTTT; CDR3aa: CASSPLAGSTDTQYF
abundance: .; v_gene: TRBV28; d_gene: TRBD1; j_gene: TRBJ1-5; CDR3nt: TGTGCCAGCACCGCAACAGGGGTCAATCAGCCCCAGCATTTT; CDR3aa: CASTATGVNQPQHF
abundance: .; v_gene: TRBV7-3; d_gene: TRBD1; j_gene: TRBJ1-1; CDR3nt: TGTGCCAGCAGCTTACAGGGGGGCACTGAAGCTTTCTTT; CDR3aa: CASSLQGGTEAFF
abundance: .; v_gene: TRBV10-3; d_gene: TRBD1; j_gene: TRBJ1-5; CDR3nt: TGTGCCATCAGGGGGACAGGGGGTGACCAGCCCCAGCATTTT; CDR3aa: CAIRGTGGDQPQHF
abundance: .; v_gene: TRBV5-4; d_gene: TRBD1; j_gene: TRBJ1-2; CDR3nt: TGTGCCAGCAGCTTGGGGGACAGAAGCTATGGCTACACCTTC; CDR3aa: CASSLGDRSYGYTF
abundance: .; v_gene: TRBV28; d_gene: .; j_gene: TRBJ1-2; CDR3nt: TGTGCCAGCAGTCCCCGGGACATGGGAGGCTACACCTTC; CDR3aa: CASSPRDMGGYTF
abundance: .; v_gene: TRBV11-2; d_gene: TRBD1; j_gene: TRBJ1-6; CDR3nt: TGTGCCAGCAGCTTAACTACAGGGACAGGGGTGTCACCCCTCCACTTT; CDR3aa: CASSLTTGTGVSPLHF
abundance: .; v_gene: TRBV30; d_gene: TRBD1; j_gene: TRBJ1-2; CDR3nt: TGTGCCTGGAGCGGACAGGGCGGGTATGGCTACACCTTC; CDR3aa: CAWSGQGGYGYTF
abundance: .; v_gene: TRBV10-2; d_gene: .; j_gene: TRBJ1-4; CDR3nt: TGCGCCAGCAGTGACAGGGGTTCAACTAATGAAAAACTGTTTTTT; CDR3aa: CASSDRGSTNEKLFF
abundance: .; v_gene: TRBV7-8; d_gene: TRBD2; j_gene: TRBJ2-1; CDR3nt: TGTGCCAGCAGCTTAAAAGCGGGGGGGCCCCATGAGCAGTTCTTC; CDR3aa: CASSLKAGGPHEQFF
abundance: .; v_gene: TRBV5-1; d_gene: TRBD1; j_gene: TRBJ1-2; CDR3nt: TGCGCCAGCAGCCTCGGGGCAGGGGGCCTCTATGGCTACACCTTC; CDR3aa: CASSLGAGGLYGYTF
abundance: .; v_gene: TRBV5-1; d_gene: TRBD2; j_gene: TRBJ2-7; CDR3nt: TGCGCCAGCAGCGGAACTAGCGGGAGGGCCGCCTACGAGCAGTACTTC; CDR3aa: CASSGTSGRAAYEQYF
abundance: .; v_gene: TRBV5-6; d_gene: TRBD1; j_gene: TRBJ1-2; CDR3nt: TGTGCCAGCAGCTCCGGGACAGGGAGTTTATTTAGTTATGGCTACACCTTC; CDR3aa: CASSSGTGSLFSYGYTF
abundance: once; v_gene: TRBV28; d_gene: .; j_gene: TRBJ1-3; CDR3nt: TGTGCCAGCAGTTTCAGTACGAGTAGGGGTGATGGAAACACCATATATTTT; CDR3aa: CASSFSTSRGDGNTIYF
abundance: .; v_gene: TRBV5-8; d_gene: TRBD1; j_gene: TRBJ2-1; CDR3nt: TGTGCCAGCCGCCTCGCCGGGACAGGGGGCACTTTCTCCTACAATGAGCAGTTCTTC; CDR3aa: CASRLAGTGGTFSYNEQFF
abundance: .; v_gene: TRBV10-3; d_gene: .; j_gene: TRBJ1-5; CDR3nt: TGTGCCATCAGTGAGACAGGGACGCGGCAGCCCCAGCATTTT; CDR3aa: CAISETGTRQPQHF
abundance: .; v_gene: TRBV11-2; d_gene: .; j_gene: TRBJ2-7; CDR3nt: TGTGCCAGCAGCTTATCACCAGCGACCTACGAGCAGTACTTC; CDR3aa: CASSLSPATYEQYF
abundance: .; v_gene: TRBV5-1; d_gene: .; j_gene: TRBJ2-7; CDR3nt: TGCGCCAGCAGCTTGGACGGCTACGAGCAGTACTTC; CDR3aa: CASSLDGYEQYF
abundance: .; v_gene: TRBV2; d_gene: TRBD1; j_gene: TRBJ2-3; CDR3nt: TGTGCCAGCAGTGTGGACAGGGGAAATACGCAGTATTTT; CDR3aa: CASSVDRGNTQYF
abundance: .; v_gene: TRBV7-3; d_gene: TRBD2; j_gene: TRBJ2-3; CDR3nt: TGTGCCAGCAGCTTAAATAGCGGGGCCACAGATACGCAGTATTTT; CDR3aa: CASSLNSGATDTQYF
abundance: .; v_gene: TRBV30; d_gene: .; j_gene: TRBJ1-1; CDR3nt: TGTGCCTGGAGGAGTGTGAGGAACACTGAAGCTTTCTTT; CDR3aa: CAWRSVRNTEAFF
abundance: .; v_gene: TRBV7-9; d_gene: .; j_gene: TRBJ2-3; CDR3nt: TGTGCCAGCAGCTTAGAGGAGGGCACAGATACGCAGTATTTT; CDR3aa: CASSLEEGTDTQYF
abundance: .; v_gene: TRBV13; d_gene: .; j_gene: TRBJ2-1; CDR3nt: TGTGCCAGCAGCTTAGGCAAGCAGGGACGGGATTACAATGAGCAGTTCTTC; CDR3aa: CASSLGKQGRDYNEQFF
abundance: .; v_gene: TRBV11-1; d_gene: TRBD2; j_gene: TRBJ2-7; CDR3nt: TGTGCCAGCAGCTCGCTCGGGGGACTAGCGTTACACGAGCAGTACTTC; CDR3aa: CASSSLGGLALHEQYF